This record covers a single TCR beta chain. Method: immunoSEQ multiplex PCR; TCRdb's copy keeps in-frame clones and lacks some. The sample holds approximately 90,000 clones, around 88% seen once. The data are from a study of blood T cell repertoires in COVID-19. Study background: Researchers got acute and convalescent COVID-19 samples from the United States, Italy and Spain. PBMCs, B-cell-depleted T cells, or T cells provided the cDNA or gDNA that made up the material.

V was pared by 5 bases and J by 2 bases, with 8 bases of the junction left unmatched. CDR1 is SGHRS, CDR2 YFSETQ, per germline. The CDR3 is 16 residues long. This clonotype originated in a man aged 60 to 69 with acute or convalescent COVID-19. Source material: peripheral blood. The gene calls are TRBV5-1 and TRBJ2-7; 12 bases map to TRBD2. The CDR3 nucleotides read TGCGCCAGCAGTCGGACACTAGCGGGGGGCGCCTACGAGCAGTACTTC. Its protein is CASSRTLAGGAYEQYF.